The sequence of this T cell receptor (beta chain) was determined in a study of blood T cell repertoires in COVID-19. Study in general: Both acute and convalescent COVID-19 samples were obtained from the United States, Italy and Spain. PBMCs, B-cell-depleted T cells, or T cells were the source of the cDNA or gDNA that made up the material.

The authors' processing: Estimation of nucleated cell counts was performed using reference gene primer amplification. This table comes from immunoSEQ multiplex PCR, and its TCRdb copy is limited to in-frame clones, with some not included. Clone size and V and J calls were adopted from that table, with D and trimming inferred from the DNA. The profile shows under 200,000 clones, roughly 85% of them singletons. The CDR3 runs 13 residues. Unmatched junction bases numbered 6, after V lost 3 bases and J lost 8 bases. Per germline, CDR1 KGHSH and CDR2 LQKENI. This clonotype was obtained from a man aged 55 to 70 with acute or convalescent COVID-19. Material: peripheral blood. The chain recombines TRBV18 with TRBJ1-2; 7 nucleotides agree with TRBD1. The CDR3 coding sequence is TGTGCCAGCTCACCTACAGGGGCGGTCGGCTACACCTTC. Translation gives CASSPTGAVGYTF.